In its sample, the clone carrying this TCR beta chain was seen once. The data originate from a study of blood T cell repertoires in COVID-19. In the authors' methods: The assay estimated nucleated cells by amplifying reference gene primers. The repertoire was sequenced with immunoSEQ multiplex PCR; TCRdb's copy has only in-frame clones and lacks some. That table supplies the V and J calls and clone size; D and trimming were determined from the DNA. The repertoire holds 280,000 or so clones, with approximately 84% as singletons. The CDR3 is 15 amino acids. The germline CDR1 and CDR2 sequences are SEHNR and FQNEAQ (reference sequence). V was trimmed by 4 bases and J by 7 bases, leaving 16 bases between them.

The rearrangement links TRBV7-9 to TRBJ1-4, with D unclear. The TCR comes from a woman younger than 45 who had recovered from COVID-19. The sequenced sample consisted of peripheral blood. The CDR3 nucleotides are TGTGCCAGCAGCTCCTGGACCCGAGCGGGTGAAAAACTGTTTTTT. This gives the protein CASSSWTRAGEKLFF.